Shown below are 13 T cell receptor beta chains from a single sample sequenced in a study of lymphopenia after photon versus proton radiotherapy. Clones were sequenced by immunoSEQ multiplex PCR, and TCRdb holds only the in-frame ones, with some missing. This sample has 70,000 or so clones, with approximately 91% found just once. Here the sequenced sample was peripheral blood, taken from a patient treated with photon-based radiotherapy. These receptors were obtained from a woman aged 70-85 years with pancreatic cancer.

CDR3 residues: CAISEGQTNTGELFF. The DNA of the CDR3 is TGTGCCATCAGTGAGGGGCAGACGAACACCGGGGAGCTGTTTTTT. The chain recombines TRBV10-3 with TRBJ2-2; D remains ambiguous. This CDR3 has 15 residues. The V gene lost 2 bases and the J gene lost 0 bases, with 7 bases spanning the gap. Germline loops: CDR1 ENHRY, CDR2 SYGVKD.

CDR3 amino acids: CAISEGDNTGELFF. The CDR3 DNA is TGTGCCATCAGTGAGGGAGATAACACCGGGGAGCTGTTTTTT. V usage is TRBV10-3 and J usage is TRBJ2-2; D is ambiguous. With 2 bases removed from V and 2 bases from J, the gap between germline ends came to 6 bases. CDR1 ENHRY and CDR2 SYGVKD come from the germline V gene. The CDR3 extends over 14 amino acids.

The sample holds one count of this clone. The chain has TRBV9 and TRBJ2-3; 12 bases agree with TRBD2. The CDR3 spans 16 residues. With V trimmed by 2 bases and J by 6 bases, 7 bases remained unmatched. Germline-derived CDR1 and CDR2 are SGDLS and YYNGEE. The CDR3 loop is CASSVSTSGSGDTQYF. The DNA of the CDR3 is TGTGCCAGCAGCGTGTCGACTAGCGGGAGTGGGGATACGCAGTATTTT.

The chain recombines TRBV11-1 with TRBJ2-3, with D perhaps TRBD2 (6 bases). With 6 bases removed from V and 0 bases from J, the gap between germline ends came to 16 bases. Germline assignment: CDR1 SGHAT and CDR2 FQDESV (reference sequence). The CDR3 has 16 amino acids. The CDR3 DNA reads as TGTGCCAGCAGGCATAGCGGAGGCCCAAGCACAGATACGCAGTATTTT. It yields the protein CASRHSGGPSTDTQYF.

DNA for the CDR3: TGTGCCAGTAAGGTGCTCTTGGCGAACACTGAAGCTTTCTTT. This translates into CASKVLLANTEAFF. This rearrangement joins TRBV19 to TRBJ1-1; no definite D call. CDR3 length: 14 residues. Trimming took 7 bases from V and 1 from J, leaving 13 bases between them. Germline-derived CDR1 and CDR2 are LNHDA and SQIVND (reference sequence).

J is TRBJ2-2 and V is TRBV27; D is undetermined. Germline CDR1 reads MNHEY; CDR2 reads SMNVEV (reference sequence). The ends were cut back, 0 bases at V and 0 bases at J, with 8 bases in the middle. CDR3 length: 16 residues. The CDR3 region is CASSLSYTPNTGELFF. DNA of the CDR3: TGTGCCAGCAGTTTATCTTATACACCGAACACCGGGGAGCTGTTTTTT.

This clone was recorded a few times. This chain links TRBV11-2 with TRBJ2-7; 8 positions agree with TRBD1. In germline, CDR1 is SGHAT, CDR2 FQNNGV. After removal of 6 bases from V and 2 bases from J, the junction contained 3 bases not matched to a gene. This CDR3 region has 13 residues. For the CDR3, the DNA is TGTGCCAGCAGTCCGGGACAGGCCTACGAGCAGTACTTC. Amino acid sequence: CASSPGQAYEQYF.

The rearrangement uses TRBV19 and TRBJ2-7; 8 nucleotides agree with TRBD1. Per the germline V gene, CDR1 is LNHDA and CDR2 is SQIVND (reference sequence). V dropped 4 bases and J dropped 2; count of bases not matched to a gene: 4. The CDR3 is 14 residues long. The DNA of the CDR3 is TGTGCCAGTAGTAAGGACAGGGTCCCCTACGAGCAGTACTTC. Translating gives CASSKDRVPYEQYF.

This clone was seen only once. This sequence joins TRBV9 and TRBJ2-7, with D unresolved. With 0 bases removed from V and 0 bases from J, the gap between germline ends came to 7 bases. The CDR3 loop spans 14 amino acids. From germline, CDR1 is SGDLS and CDR2 YYNGEE. CDR3 protein: CASSVAAASYEQYF. The CDR3, as DNA: TGTGCCAGCAGCGTAGCGGCTGCCTCCTACGAGCAGTACTTC.

On this clone: One end of the junction does not line up with germline, which may come from a read error. The CDR3 DNA reads as TGTGCCAGCAGCTTGCAGGGGGCGGTCTCCGAAGGTTTCTTT. Its protein is CASSLQGAVSEGFF. V usage is TRBV5-8 and J usage is TRBJ1-1; 8 bases match TRBD1. In germline, CDR1 is SGHTS, CDR2 YDEGEE. The CDR3 length is 14 residues.

V usage is TRBV5-1 and J usage is TRBJ2-3; TRBD2 aligns across 11 bases. The V gene end was trimmed by 3 bases and the J gene end by 6 bases; junction bases not matched to a gene: 6. The CDR3 has 15 amino acids. In germline, CDR1 is SGHRS, CDR2 YFSETQ. The CDR3 DNA reads as TGCGCCAGCAGCTCAACTAGCGGGAGTCTTGATACGCAGTATTTT. Its translation is CASSSTSGSLDTQYF.

J is TRBJ2-5 and V is TRBV14; D assignment may be TRBD1 or TRBD2 (5 bases each). Germline values: CDR1 SGHDN, CDR2 FVKESK. V lost 2 bases, J lost 1 base, and 17 bases lay in between. The CDR3 is 17 residues long. Written as DNA, the CDR3 is TGTGCCAGCAGCCAACTCCGGGACCGAAGCTCCCAAGAGACCCAGTACTTC. As protein: CASSQLRDRSSQETQYF.

This chain connects TRBV30 to TRBJ1-2; D unresolved. This CDR3 has 15 residues. CDR1 is GTSNPN and CDR2 is SVGIG in the germline V gene (reference sequence). V lost 7 bases and J 3 bases, leaving 21 bases between the germline ends. CDR3 region: CALNGNQPSYYGYTF. The CDR3 nucleotides read TGTGCCTTGAATGGGAATCAACCCTCTTACTATGGCTACACCTTC.